The clone carrying this T cell receptor (beta chain) was seen only a few times. The sample comes from a study of blood T cell repertoires in COVID-19. Study-wide context: Acute-phase and convalescent COVID-19 samples originated in the United States, Italy and Spain. Sources were T cells, B-cell-depleted T cells, or PBMCs; the material itself was cDNA or gDNA.

Trimming pared 6 bases from V and 5 bases from J, leaving 13 bases between. The length of the CDR3 is 13 residues. As handled by the study authors: Researchers report that nucleated cell counts were estimated from reference gene primer amplification. Using immunoSEQ multiplex PCR, the repertoire was profiled, and TCRdb retains in-frame clones only, with some absent. V and J calls and clone size are given by that table; D and trimming were obtained from the DNA. The sample lists roughly 75,000 clones, about nine tenths seen once, with around a sixth in the top ten. This TCR came from a man older than 75 in a cohort sampled during active COVID-19. The sequencing input was peripheral blood. The V gene is TRBV12-3 or TRBV12-4, the J gene TRBJ1-1, with D perhaps matching TRBD1 (6 bases). The DNA of the CDR3 is TGTGCCAGCAGCCGAGACCAGGGGACTGAAGCTTTCTTT. Amino acid sequence: CASSRDQGTEAFF.